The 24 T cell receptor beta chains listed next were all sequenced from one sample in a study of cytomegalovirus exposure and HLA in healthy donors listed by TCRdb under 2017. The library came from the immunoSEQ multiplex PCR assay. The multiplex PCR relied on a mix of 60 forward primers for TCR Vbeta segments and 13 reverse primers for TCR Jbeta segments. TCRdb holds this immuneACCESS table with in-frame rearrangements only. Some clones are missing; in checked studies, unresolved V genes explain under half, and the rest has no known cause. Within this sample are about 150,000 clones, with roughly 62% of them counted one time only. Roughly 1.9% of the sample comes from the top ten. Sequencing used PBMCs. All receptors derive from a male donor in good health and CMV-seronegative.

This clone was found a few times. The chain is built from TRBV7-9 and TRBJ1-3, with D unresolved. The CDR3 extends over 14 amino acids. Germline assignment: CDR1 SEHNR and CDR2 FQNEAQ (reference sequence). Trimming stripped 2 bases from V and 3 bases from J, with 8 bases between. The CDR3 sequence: CASSLSPVGNTIYF. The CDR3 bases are TGTGCCAGCAGCTTATCGCCAGTTGGAAACACCATATATTTT.

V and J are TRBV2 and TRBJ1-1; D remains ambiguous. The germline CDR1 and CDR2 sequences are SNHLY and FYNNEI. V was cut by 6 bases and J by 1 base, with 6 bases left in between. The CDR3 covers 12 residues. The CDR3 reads CASSPRNTEAFF. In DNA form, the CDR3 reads TGTGCCAGCAGCCCGAGGAACACTGAAGCTTTCTTT.

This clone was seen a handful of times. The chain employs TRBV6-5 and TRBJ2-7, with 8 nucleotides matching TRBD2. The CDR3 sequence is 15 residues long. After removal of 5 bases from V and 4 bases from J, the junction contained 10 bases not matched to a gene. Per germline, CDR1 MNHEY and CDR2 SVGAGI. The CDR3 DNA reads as TGTGCCAGCAGTGCCCCGGGAGGGAGATTTTACGAGCAGTACTTC. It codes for CASSAPGGRFYEQYF.

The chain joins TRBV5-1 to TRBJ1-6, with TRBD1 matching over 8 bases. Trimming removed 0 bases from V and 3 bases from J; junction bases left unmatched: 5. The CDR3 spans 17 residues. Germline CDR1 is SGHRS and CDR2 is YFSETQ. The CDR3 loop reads CASSLAMTGDYNSPLHF. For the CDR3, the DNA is TGCGCCAGCAGCTTGGCGATGACAGGGGACTATAATTCACCCCTCCACTTT.

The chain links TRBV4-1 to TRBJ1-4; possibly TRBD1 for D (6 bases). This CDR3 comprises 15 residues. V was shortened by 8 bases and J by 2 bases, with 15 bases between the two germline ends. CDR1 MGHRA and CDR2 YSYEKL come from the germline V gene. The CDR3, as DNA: TGCGCCAGCTCGACAGGAAAAGGGACTAATGAAAAACTGTTTTTT. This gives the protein CASSTGKGTNEKLFF.

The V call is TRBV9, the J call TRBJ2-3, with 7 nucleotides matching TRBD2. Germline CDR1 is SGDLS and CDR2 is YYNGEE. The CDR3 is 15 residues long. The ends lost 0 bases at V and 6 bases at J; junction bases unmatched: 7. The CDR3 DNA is TGTGCCAGCAGCGTAGGGCCCGGGGGGAGGGATACGCAGTATTTT. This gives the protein CASSVGPGGRDTQYF.

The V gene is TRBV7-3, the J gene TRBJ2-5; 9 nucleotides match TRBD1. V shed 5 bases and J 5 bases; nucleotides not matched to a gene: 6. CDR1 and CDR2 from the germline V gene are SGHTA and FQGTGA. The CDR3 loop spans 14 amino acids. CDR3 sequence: CASSLTGGRETQYF. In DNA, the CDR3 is TGTGCCAGCAGCCTGACAGGGGGGAGGGAGACCCAGTACTTC.

CDR3 residues: CASSSSRGQPQHF. The CDR3 DNA is TGTGCCAGTAGTAGTAGCAGGGGTCAGCCCCAGCATTTT. V gene TRBV19 combines with J gene TRBJ1-5, with a tentative D call TRBD1 (6 bases). V was cut by 4 bases and J by 6 bases, with 10 bases left in between. CDR1 and CDR2 from the germline V gene are LNHDA and SQIVND (reference sequence). CDR3 length equals 13 residues.

DNA of the CDR3: TGTGCCAGCAGCCAAGATGCGGGAAGCAATCAGCCCCAGCATTTT. Its translation is CASSQDAGSNQPQHF. V usage is TRBV4-2 and J usage is TRBJ1-5; D gene unclear. This CDR3 has 15 residues. CDR1 is LGHNA and CDR2 is YNFKEQ in the germline V gene. V was shortened by 0 bases and J by 1 base, with 7 bases between the two germline ends.

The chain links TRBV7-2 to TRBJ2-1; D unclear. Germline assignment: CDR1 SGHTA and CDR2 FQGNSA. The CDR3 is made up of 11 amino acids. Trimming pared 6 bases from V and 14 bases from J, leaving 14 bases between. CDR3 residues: CASSNVGTEFF. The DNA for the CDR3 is TGTGCCAGCAGTAACGTAGGTACAGAGTTCTTC.

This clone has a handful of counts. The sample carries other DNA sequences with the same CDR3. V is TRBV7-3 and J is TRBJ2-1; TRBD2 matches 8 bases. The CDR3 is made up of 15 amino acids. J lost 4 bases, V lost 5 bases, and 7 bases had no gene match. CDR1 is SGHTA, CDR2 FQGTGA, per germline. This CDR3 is CASSPLAGGYNEQFF. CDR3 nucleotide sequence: TGTGCCAGCAGCCCCCTGGCGGGGGGATACAATGAGCAGTTCTTC.

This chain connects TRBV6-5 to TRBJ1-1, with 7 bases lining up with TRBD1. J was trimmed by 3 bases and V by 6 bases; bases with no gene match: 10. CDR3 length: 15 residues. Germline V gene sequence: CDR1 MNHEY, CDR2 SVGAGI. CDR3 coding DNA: TGTGCCAGCAGAGCGGGGGACAGTCTAGACACTGAAGCTTTCTTT. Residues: CASRAGDSLDTEAFF.

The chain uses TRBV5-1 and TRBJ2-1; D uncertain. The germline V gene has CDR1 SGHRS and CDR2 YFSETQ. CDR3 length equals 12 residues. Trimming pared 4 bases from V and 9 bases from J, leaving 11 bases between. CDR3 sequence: CASSEPAGEQFF. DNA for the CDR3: TGCGCCAGCAGCGAGCCCGCAGGTGAGCAGTTCTTC. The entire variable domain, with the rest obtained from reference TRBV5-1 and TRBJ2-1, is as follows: KAGVTQTPRYLIKTRGQQVTLSCSPISGHRSVSWYQQTPGQGLQFLFEYFSETQRNKGNFPGRFSGRQFSNSRSEMNVSTLELGDSALYLCASSEPAGEQFFGPGTRLTVL.

Written as DNA, the CDR3 is TGTGCCAGCAGCTTCCCTAGGTCGGGGAGCAATCAGCCCCAGCATTTT. This translates into CASSFPRSGSNQPQHF. V usage is TRBV5-7 and J usage is TRBJ1-5; D unclear. TRBV5-7 is treated as an ORF (open reading frame) with a function not yet certain. Trimming shortened V by 2 bases and J by 1 base, and 13 bases separated the two germline ends. The CDR3 totals 16 residues.

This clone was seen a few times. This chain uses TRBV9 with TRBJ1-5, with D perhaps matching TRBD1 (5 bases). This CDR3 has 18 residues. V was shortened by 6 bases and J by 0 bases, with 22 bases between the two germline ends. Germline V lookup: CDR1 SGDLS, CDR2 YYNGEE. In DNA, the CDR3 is TGTGCCAGCACCTTGGTGGGGGACGGGGGTTATAGCAATCAGCCCCAGCATTTT. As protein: CASTLVGDGGYSNQPQHF.

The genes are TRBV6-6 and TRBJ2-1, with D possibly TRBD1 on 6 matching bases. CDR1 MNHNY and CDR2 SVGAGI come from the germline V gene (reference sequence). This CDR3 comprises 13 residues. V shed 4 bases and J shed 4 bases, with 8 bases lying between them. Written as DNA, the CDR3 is TGTGCCAGCAGTTTGACAGGATACAATGAGCAGTTCTTC. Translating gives CASSLTGYNEQFF.

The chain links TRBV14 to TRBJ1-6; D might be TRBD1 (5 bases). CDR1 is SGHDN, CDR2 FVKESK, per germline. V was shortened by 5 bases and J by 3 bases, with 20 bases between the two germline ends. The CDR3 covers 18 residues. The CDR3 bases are TGTGCCAGCAGCTACTACCTCGGGGGACGGATCTATAATTCACCCCTCCACTTT. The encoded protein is CASSYYLGGRIYNSPLHF.

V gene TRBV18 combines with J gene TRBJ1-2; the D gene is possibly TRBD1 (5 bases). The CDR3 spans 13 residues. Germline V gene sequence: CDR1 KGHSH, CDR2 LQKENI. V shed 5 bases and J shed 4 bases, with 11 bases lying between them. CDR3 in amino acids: CASSSTGPYGYTF. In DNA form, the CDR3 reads TGTGCCAGCTCATCCACAGGTCCCTATGGCTACACCTTC. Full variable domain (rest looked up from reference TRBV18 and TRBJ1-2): NAGVMQNPRHLVRRRGQEARLRCSPMKGHSHVYWYRQLPEEGLKFMVYLQKENIIDESGMPKERFSAEFPKEGPSILRIQQVVRGDSAAYFCASSSTGPYGYTFGSGTRLTVV.

CDR3 residues: CASSEVRGETEAFF. The DNA for the CDR3 is TGTGCCAGTAGTGAGGTCCGGGGTGAGACTGAAGCTTTCTTT. V gene TRBV19 combines with J gene TRBJ1-1; D call uncertain. V gave up 5 bases and J gave up 5 bases, with 15 bases separating them. The CDR3 has 14 residues. The germline gives CDR1 LNHDA, CDR2 SQIVND (reference sequence).

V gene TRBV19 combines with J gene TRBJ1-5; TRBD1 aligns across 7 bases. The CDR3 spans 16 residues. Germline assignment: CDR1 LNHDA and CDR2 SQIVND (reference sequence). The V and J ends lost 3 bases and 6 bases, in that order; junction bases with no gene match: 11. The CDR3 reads CASSIGGQGVSQPQHF. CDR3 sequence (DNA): TGTGCCAGTAGTATTGGGGGGCAGGGGGTGAGTCAGCCCCAGCATTTT.

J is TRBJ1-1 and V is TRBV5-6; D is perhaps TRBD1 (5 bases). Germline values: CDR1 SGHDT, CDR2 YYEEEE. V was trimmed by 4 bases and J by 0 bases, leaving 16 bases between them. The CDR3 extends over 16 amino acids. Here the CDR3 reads CASSQGTGYMNTEAFF. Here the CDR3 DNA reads TGTGCCAGCAGCCAGGGCACAGGTTACATGAACACTGAAGCTTTCTTT.

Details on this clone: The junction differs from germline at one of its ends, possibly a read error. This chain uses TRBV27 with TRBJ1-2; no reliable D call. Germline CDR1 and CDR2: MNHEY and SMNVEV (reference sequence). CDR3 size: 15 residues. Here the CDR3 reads CASSFSQPDWDGYPF. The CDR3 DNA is TGTGCCAGCAGTTTTTCCCAACCGGACTGGGATGGCTACCCCTTC.

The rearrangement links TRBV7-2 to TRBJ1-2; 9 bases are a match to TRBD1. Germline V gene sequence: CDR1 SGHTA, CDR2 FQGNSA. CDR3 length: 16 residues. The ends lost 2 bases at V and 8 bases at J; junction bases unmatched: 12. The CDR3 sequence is CASSLSSLQGAGGYTF. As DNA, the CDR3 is TGTGCCAGCAGCTTATCCTCTCTACAGGGGGCGGGAGGCTACACCTTC. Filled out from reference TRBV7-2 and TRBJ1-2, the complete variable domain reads GAGVSQSPSNKVTEKGKDVELRCDPISGHTALYWYRQSLGQGLEFLIYFQGNSAPDKSGLPSDRFSAERTGGSVSTLTIQRTQQEDSAVYLCASSLSSLQGAGGYTFGSGTRLTVV.

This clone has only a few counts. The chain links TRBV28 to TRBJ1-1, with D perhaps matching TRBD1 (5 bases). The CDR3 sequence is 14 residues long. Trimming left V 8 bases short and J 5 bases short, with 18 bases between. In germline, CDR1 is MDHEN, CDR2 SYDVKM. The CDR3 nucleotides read TGTGCCAGCCATCGGGGGGGAGGAAGGACTGAAGCTTTCTTT. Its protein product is CASHRGGGRTEAFF.